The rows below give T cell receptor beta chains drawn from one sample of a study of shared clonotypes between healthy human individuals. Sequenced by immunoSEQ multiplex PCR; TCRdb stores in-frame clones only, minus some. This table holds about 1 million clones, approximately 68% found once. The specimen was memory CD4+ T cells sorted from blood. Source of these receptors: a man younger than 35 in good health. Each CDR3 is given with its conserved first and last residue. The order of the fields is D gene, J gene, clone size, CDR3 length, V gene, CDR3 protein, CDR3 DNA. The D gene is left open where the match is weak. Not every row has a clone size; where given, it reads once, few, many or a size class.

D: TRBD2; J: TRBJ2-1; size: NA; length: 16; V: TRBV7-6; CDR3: CASSLGAGGAGNEQFF; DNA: TGTGCCAGCAGCTTAGGAGCGGGAGGGGCTGGGAATGAGCAGTTCTTC
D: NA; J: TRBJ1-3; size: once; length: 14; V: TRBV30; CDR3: CAWSGAKTGNTIYF; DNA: TGTGCCTGGAGTGGGGCAAAGACTGGAAACACCATATATTTT
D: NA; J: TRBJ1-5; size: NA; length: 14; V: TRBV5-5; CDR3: CASSLMGAWQPQHF; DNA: TGTGCCAGCAGCTTGATGGGGGCTTGGCAGCCCCAGCATTTT
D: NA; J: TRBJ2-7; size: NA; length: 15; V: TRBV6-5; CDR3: CASSQKQGANYEQYF; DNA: TGTGCCAGCAGCCAGAAACAGGGTGCCAACTACGAGCAGTACTTC
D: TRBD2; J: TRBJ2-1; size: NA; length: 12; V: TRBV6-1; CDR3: CASSHSGVNQFF; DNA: TGTGCCAGCAGTCATAGCGGGGTAAACCAGTTCTTC
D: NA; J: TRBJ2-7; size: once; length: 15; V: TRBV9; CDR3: CASSLDGSHSYEQYF; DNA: TGTGCCAGCAGCCTAGACGGAAGCCACTCCTACGAGCAGTACTTC
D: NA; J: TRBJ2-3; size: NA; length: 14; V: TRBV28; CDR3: CASSQSKLTDTQYF; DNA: TGTGCCAGCAGCCAAAGCAAACTGACAGATACGCAGTATTTT
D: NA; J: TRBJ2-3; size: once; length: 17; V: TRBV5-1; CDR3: CASSPVTGQGGTDTQYF; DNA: TGCGCCAGCAGCCCCGTAACGGGTCAAGGGGGAACAGATACGCAGTATTTT
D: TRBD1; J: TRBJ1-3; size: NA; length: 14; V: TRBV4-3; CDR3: CASSYRGYGNTIYF; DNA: TGCGCCAGCAGCTACAGGGGCTATGGAAACACCATATATTTT
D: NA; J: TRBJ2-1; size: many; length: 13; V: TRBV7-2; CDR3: CASSLQLYNEQFF; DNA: TGTGCCAGCAGCCTCCAGCTCTACAATGAGCAGTTCTTC
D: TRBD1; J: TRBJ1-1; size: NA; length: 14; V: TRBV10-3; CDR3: CAIRGTGENTEAFF; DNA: TGTGCCATCAGAGGGACAGGGGAGAACACTGAAGCTTTCTTT
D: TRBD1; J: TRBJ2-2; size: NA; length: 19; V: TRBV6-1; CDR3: CASSEEAPGTVGLGGELFF; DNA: TGTGCCAGCAGTGAAGAGGCACCCGGGACAGTGGGTTTAGGCGGGGAGCTGTTTTTT
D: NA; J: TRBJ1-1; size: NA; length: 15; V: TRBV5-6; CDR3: CASSPTGQRNTEAFF; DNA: TGTGCCAGCAGCCCCACGGGGCAGAGGAACACTGAAGCTTTCTTT
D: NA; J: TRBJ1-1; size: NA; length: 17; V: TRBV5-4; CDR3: CAIQPGGARNTNTEAFF; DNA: TGTGCCATCCAACCCGGGGGGGCAAGGAATACGAACACTGAAGCTTTCTTT
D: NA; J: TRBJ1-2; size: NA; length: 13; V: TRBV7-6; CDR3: CASSLGDNGGYTF; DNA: TGTGCCAGCAGCTTAGGCGATAACGGGGGCTACACCTTC
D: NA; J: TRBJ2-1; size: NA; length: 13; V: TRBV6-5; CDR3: CASSSRWDREQFF; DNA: TGTGCCAGCAGTTCCCGCTGGGACCGAGAGCAGTTCTTC
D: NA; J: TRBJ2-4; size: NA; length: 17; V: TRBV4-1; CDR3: CASSQSGAVTEKNIQYF; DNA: TGCGCCAGCAGCCAAAGTGGGGCAGTGACAGAAAAAAACATTCAGTACTTC
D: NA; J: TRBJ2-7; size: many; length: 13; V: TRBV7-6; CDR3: CASSLSGPYEQYF; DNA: TGTGCCAGCAGCTTATCCGGGCCCTACGAGCAGTACTTC
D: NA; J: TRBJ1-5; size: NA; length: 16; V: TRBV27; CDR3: CASSFTGGNSNQPQHF; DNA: TGTGCCAGCAGTTTCACGGGGGGAAATAGCAATCAGCCCCAGCATTTT
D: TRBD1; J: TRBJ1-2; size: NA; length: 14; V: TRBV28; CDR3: CASAKTGLSYGYTF; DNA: TGTGCCAGCGCCAAGACAGGGTTGAGCTATGGCTACACCTTC
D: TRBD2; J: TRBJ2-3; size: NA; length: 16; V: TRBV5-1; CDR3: CASSLFRGGTTDTQYF; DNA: TGCGCCAGCAGCTTGTTCCGCGGGGGGACTACAGATACGCAGTATTTT
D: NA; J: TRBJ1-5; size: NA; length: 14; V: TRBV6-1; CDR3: CASTLEGSNQPQHF; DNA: TGTGCCAGCACCCTTGAGGGAAGCAATCAGCCCCAGCATTTT
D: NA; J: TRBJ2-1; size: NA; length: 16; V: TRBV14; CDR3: CASSPWGDSGNNEQFF; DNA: TGTGCCAGCAGCCCCTGGGGGGATAGCGGTAACAATGAGCAGTTCTTC
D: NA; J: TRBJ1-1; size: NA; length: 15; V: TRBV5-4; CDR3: CASSPGGGRDTEAFF; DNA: TGTGCCAGCAGCCCGGGTGGGGGCCGGGACACTGAAGCTTTCTTT
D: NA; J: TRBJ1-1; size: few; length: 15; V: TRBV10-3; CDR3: CAISESGQMNTEAFF; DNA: TGTGCCATCAGTGAGTCTGGGCAGATGAACACTGAAGCTTTCTTT
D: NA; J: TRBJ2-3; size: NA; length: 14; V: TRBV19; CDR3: CASRDRGRTDTQYF; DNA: TGTGCCAGTCGCGATCGGGGCCGCACAGATACGCAGTATTTT
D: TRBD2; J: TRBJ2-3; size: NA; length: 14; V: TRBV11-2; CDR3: CASSGTTFTDTQYF; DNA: TGTGCCAGCAGCGGGACTACATTCACAGATACGCAGTATTTT
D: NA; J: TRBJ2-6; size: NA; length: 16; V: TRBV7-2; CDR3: CASSLVRSSGANVLTF; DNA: TGTGCCAGCAGCTTAGTTCGGAGCTCTGGGGCCAACGTCCTGACTTTC
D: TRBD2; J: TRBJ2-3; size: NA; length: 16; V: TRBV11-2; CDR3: CASSLGLAGGADTQYF; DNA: TGTGCCAGCAGCCTGGGACTAGCGGGAGGAGCAGATACGCAGTATTTT
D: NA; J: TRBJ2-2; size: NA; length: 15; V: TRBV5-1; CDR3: CASSLRQDNTGELFF; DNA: TGCGCCAGCAGCTTAAGACAGGATAACACCGGGGAGCTGTTTTTT
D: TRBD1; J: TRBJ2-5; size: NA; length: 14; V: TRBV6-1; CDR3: CASSEYRGRQTQYF; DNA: TGTGCCAGCAGTGAATACAGGGGTAGGCAGACCCAGTACTTC
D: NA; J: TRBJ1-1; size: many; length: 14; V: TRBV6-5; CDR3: CASRRAGMNTEAFF; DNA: TGTGCCAGCAGAAGGGCCGGGATGAACACTGAAGCTTTCTTT
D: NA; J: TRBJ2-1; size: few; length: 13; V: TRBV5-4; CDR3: CASHRDPSNEQFF; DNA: TGTGCCAGCCATCGGGACCCCAGCAATGAGCAGTTCTTC
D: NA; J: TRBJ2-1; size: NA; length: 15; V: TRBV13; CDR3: CASSEQGRPYNEQFF; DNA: TGTGCCAGCAGTGAACAGGGGAGGCCCTACAATGAGCAGTTCTTC